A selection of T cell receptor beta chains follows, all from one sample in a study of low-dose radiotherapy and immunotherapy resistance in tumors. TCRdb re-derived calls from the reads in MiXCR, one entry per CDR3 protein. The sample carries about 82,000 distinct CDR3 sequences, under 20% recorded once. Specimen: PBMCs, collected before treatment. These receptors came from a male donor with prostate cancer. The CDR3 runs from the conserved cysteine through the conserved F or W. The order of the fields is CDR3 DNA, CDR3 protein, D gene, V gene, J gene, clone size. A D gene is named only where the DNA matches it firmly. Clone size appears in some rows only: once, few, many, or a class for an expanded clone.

TGTGCCAGCAGTTTTCAAACCTATCAACTAGCGTCTTATAAGAATGAGCAGTTCTTC	CASSFQTYQLASYKNEQFF	TRBD2	TRBV12-3/TRBV12-4	TRBJ2-1	NA
TGTGCCAGCAACCTCCGGGGGAACTTCCACGAGCAGTACTTC	CASNLRGNFHEQYF	NA	TRBV6-8	TRBJ2-7	many
TGCAGTGCTCCTTCGGGGGCAGGGACGATGAACACTGAAGCTTTCTTT	CSAPSGAGTMNTEAFF	NA	TRBV20-1	TRBJ1-1	NA
TGTGCCAGCAACCGACTAGCGGAGTACCAAGAGACCCAGTACTTC	CASNRLAEYQETQYF	TRBD2	TRBV2	TRBJ2-5	many
TGTGCCAGCAGTGAATTGGACGGGATCGCAGGCTACACCTTC	CASSELDGIAGYTF	NA	TRBV2	TRBJ1-2	many
TGTGCCAGCAGCTTAGATGGGACTAGCGGGAGGGGTGAGCAGTTCTTC	CASSLDGTSGRGEQFF	TRBD2	TRBV7-2	TRBJ2-1	many
TGTGCCAGCAGCCAGGCAGGGTTAGAGGAAAAACTGTTTTTT	CASSQAGLEEKLFF	NA	TRBV3-1	TRBJ1-4	many
TGTGCCATCAACCATCGGGGACCTCAAGAGACCCAGTACTTC	CAINHRGPQETQYF	NA	TRBV10-3	TRBJ2-5	many
TGTGCCAGCAGGGGGCGGATGGTCAGCTCCTACAATGAGCAGTTCTTC	CASRGRMVSSYNEQFF	NA	TRBV6-2/TRBV6-3	TRBJ2-1	many
TGTGCCAGCAGCTCCTATGGGGGGACTAGCGGCACAGATACGCAGTATTTT	CASSSYGGTSGTDTQYF	TRBD2	TRBV7-9	TRBJ2-3	many
TGTGCCAGCAGCGTAACGGGAGCTGGGGGTCAGCCCCAGCATTTT	CASSVTGAGGQPQHF	NA	TRBV9	TRBJ1-5	many
TGTGCCAGCAGTTCTGGGACAGGGGTTTATGGCTACACCTTC	CASSSGTGVYGYTF	TRBD1	TRBV28	TRBJ1-2	many
TGCGCCAGCAGCCAAGGACACACGAGCAATCAGCCCCAGCATTTT	CASSQGHTSNQPQHF	NA	TRBV4-3	TRBJ1-5	many
TGTGCCAGCAGCTCCGGCCCTTTAGCCAAAAACATTCAGTACTTC	CASSSGPLAKNIQYF	NA	TRBV3-1	TRBJ2-4	many
TGCAGCGTTGATGTTGGCAACACCAACGGGGCCAACGTCCTGACTTTC	CSVDVGNTNGANVLTF	NA	TRBV29-1	TRBJ2-6	many
TGTGCCAGCAGCCAAGAGCCGGGAAACAATCAGCCCCAGCATTTT	CASSQEPGNNQPQHF	NA	TRBV4-2	TRBJ1-5	many
TGTGCCAGCAGTTACTCGGCAGGGGCCATGAACACTGAAGCTTTCTTT	CASSYSAGAMNTEAFF	NA	TRBV6-6	TRBJ1-1	many